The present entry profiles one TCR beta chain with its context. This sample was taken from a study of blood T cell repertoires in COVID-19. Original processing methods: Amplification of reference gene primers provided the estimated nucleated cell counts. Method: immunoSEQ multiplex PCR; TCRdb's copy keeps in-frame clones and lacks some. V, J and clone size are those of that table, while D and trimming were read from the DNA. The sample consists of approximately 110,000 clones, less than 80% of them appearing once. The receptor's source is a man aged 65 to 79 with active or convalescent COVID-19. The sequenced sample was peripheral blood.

The DNA of the CDR3 is TGCGCCAGCAGCTTGGCCATCGGGACAGGGACCGGGGAGCTGTTTTTT. It is translated as CASSLAIGTGTGELFF. This chain connects TRBV5-1 to TRBJ2-2; the match to TRBD1 covers 9 bases. Germline V gene data show CDR1 as SGHRS and CDR2 as YFSETQ. The CDR3 totals 16 residues. V lost 0 bases to trimming and J lost 5 bases; unmatched junction nucleotides: 5.